Given below is one T cell receptor beta chain in context. Its antigen is undetermined. The method was immunoSEQ multiplex PCR; TCRdb's version includes in-frame clones alone and lacks a portion of them. In the table there are around 67,000 clones, around 81% of which are singletons. The source of the sample is a study of vaccination effects on CD4 cells after COVID-19. Viral peptide pool expansion of antigen-specific CD4+ T cells preceded sequencing in the ViraFEST assay. Culture proceeded for approximately 10 days, and CD4+ T cells were then isolated. Either the mRNA-1273 or the BNT162b2 vaccine was given to participants as two doses. Among the vaccine recipients, none had a prior SARS-CoV-2 infection, and nucleocapsid antibodies were negative. Half the medium was swapped for IL-2 medium on days 3 and 7. Germline V CDR1 and CDR2: KGHDR, SFDVKD. The CDR3 covers 14 residues. The junction had 9 bases not matched to a gene; V was cut back by 9 bases and J by 3 bases.

The V gene is TRBV24-1, the J gene TRBJ2-5; 7 bases fit TRBD2. The sequence came from a human donor who received a COVID-19 vaccine. The sample here was CD4+ T cells from PBMCs cultured with HCoV-229E spike peptides, taken after COVID-19 vaccination. The CDR3 is CATGVSGGEETQYF. CDR3 in DNA: TGTGCCACCGGGGTCTCGGGGGGAGAAGAGACCCAGTACTTC.